Listed here is a single T cell receptor beta chain. This specimen belongs to a study of blood T cell repertoires in COVID-19. Study-level information: COVID-19 samples from acute and convalescent phases originated in the United States, Italy and Spain. From T cells, B-cell-depleted T cells, or PBMCs came the material, which was cDNA or gDNA.

CDR3 length: 16 amino acids. V was pared by 5 bases and J by 4 bases, with 13 bases of the junction left unmatched. Germline CDR1 reads SGHRS; CDR2 reads YFSETQ. Original methodology: The authors estimated nucleated cell counts from reference gene primer amplification. Profiling relied on immunoSEQ multiplex PCR, and the TCRdb table lists in-frame clones only, not all of them. Clone size and V and J calls were adopted from that table, with D and trimming inferred from the DNA. The sample lists more than 95,000 clones, around 86% occurring once. The sequence came from an older man with active or convalescent COVID-19. The specimen was peripheral blood. This chain links TRBV5-1 with TRBJ1-2; 8 nucleotides match TRBD1. The CDR3 loop is CASSYRGLDRGYGYTF. The CDR3 DNA reads as TGCGCCAGCAGTTATAGGGGTTTAGACAGGGGCTATGGCTACACCTTC.